These 5 T cell receptor beta chains came from one sample sequenced in a study of blood T cell repertoires in COVID-19. Sequencing was performed with immunoSEQ multiplex PCR; in TCRdb, only in-frame clones are kept and a portion is missing. The sample has 150,000 or so clones, 65% to 85% seen once. Sequencing input: peripheral blood. Source of these receptors: a man in his sixties with active or convalescent COVID-19.

The chain links TRBV18 to TRBJ2-6; D is unclear. From germline, CDR1 is KGHSH and CDR2 LQKENI. The length of the CDR3 is 15 residues. V lost 3 bases and J lost 0, with 6 bases in between. The CDR3 DNA sequence: TGTGCCAGCTCACCGGAGTTCTCTGGGGCCAACGTCCTGACTTTC. Translated, it gives CASSPEFSGANVLTF.

The V and J genes are TRBV11-2 and TRBJ2-5; 7 bases are a match to TRBD1. The ends lost 7 bases at V and 4 bases at J; junction bases unmatched: 9. Germline-derived CDR1 and CDR2 are SGHAT and FQNNGV. The CDR3 consists of 14 residues. The CDR3 here is CASTTRQGRETQYF. The CDR3 DNA sequence: TGTGCCAGCACCACGAGACAGGGAAGAGAGACCCAGTACTTC.

The V call is TRBV5-4, the J call TRBJ2-3, with 7 bases aligning to TRBD2. V dropped 7 bases and J dropped 6; count of bases not matched to a gene: 8. Germline loops: CDR1 SGHNT, CDR2 YYREEE (reference sequence). CDR3 size: 13 residues. The CDR3 reads CASLGEGADTQYF. In DNA form, the CDR3 reads TGTGCCAGCCTGGGGGAGGGTGCGGATACGCAGTATTTT.

The chain employs TRBV7-2 and TRBJ2-7, with 9 bases matching TRBD1. After removal of 5 bases from V and 2 bases from J, the junction contained 4 bases not matched to a gene. Looked up from germline, CDR1 is SGHTA and CDR2 is FQGNSA. The CDR3 sequence is 14 residues long. CDR3 DNA: TGTGCCAGCAGCCGGGGACAGGGCCCCTACGAGCAGTACTTC. As protein: CASSRGQGPYEQYF.

CDR3 in DNA: TGCGCCAGCAGCTCTGGGACTAAAGCTCCAGATACGCAGTATTTT. Translated, it gives CASSSGTKAPDTQYF. J is TRBJ2-3 and V is TRBV5-1, with 7 bases identical to TRBD2. V trimming: 3 bases; J trimming: 4 bases; junction bases outside the gene matches: 8. This CDR3 is built from 15 residues. CDR1 is SGHRS, CDR2 YFSETQ, per germline.